Listed below are T cell receptor beta chains from one sample, sequenced in a study of identical twins. TCRdb re-called the 5' RACE reads through MiXCR, storing one row per CDR3 protein. The profile shows approximately 260,000 distinct CDR3 sequences, about an eighth of them singletons. The sample was memory (CD45RO+) T cells sorted from blood. The receptors shown here come from a woman between 18 and 29 years old in good health. Both conserved end residues are part of each CDR3. A D gene is named only where the DNA matches it firmly. The size field is filled for only some rows; it gives once, few, many or a size class.

j_call clone_size v_call cdr3_length d_call cdr3_nt cdr3_aa
TRBJ2-1 few TRBV6-2/TRBV6-3 13 - TGTTCCAGCAGCCCCCGAATAGGAAATGAGCAGTTCTTC CSSSPRIGNEQFF
TRBJ2-1 few TRBV7-9 15 TRBD2 TGTGCCAGCAGCTTAGTTTCTAGCGGCGGCAATGAGCAGTTCTTC CASSLVSSGGNEQFF
TRBJ2-1 many TRBV24-1 15 TRBD2 TGTGCCACCAGTGATAGCGGGAGGATTCGTGATGAGCAGTTCTTC CATSDSGRIRDEQFF
TRBJ2-7 - TRBV12-3/TRBV12-4 14 TRBD1 TGTGCCAGCAGACGGACAGGGGTGAGTTACGAGCAGTACTTC CASRRTGVSYEQYF
TRBJ1-1 - TRBV20-1 14 - TGCAGTGCTGGAGGCGACGTCAGGGACACTGAAGCTTTCTTT CSAGGDVRDTEAFF
TRBJ2-7 many TRBV7-9 12 - TGTGCCAGCACTCCGGTGACAGGCGAGCAGTACTTC CASTPVTGEQYF
TRBJ2-5 few TRBV7-9 17 - TGTGCCAGCAGCTTAGGGGTCGGTCTAGCCCACGGAGAGACCCAGTACTTC CASSLGVGLAHGETQYF
TRBJ1-1 many TRBV6-2/TRBV6-3 13 - TGTGCCTCGAGACGGTTAGGGGCAGCTGAAGCTTTCTTT CASRRLGAAEAFF
TRBJ2-6 - TRBV7-8 15 - TGTGCCAGCGCGGATCCTGAGACGGGGGCCAACGTCCTGACTTTC CASADPETGANVLTF
TRBJ1-3 many TRBV2 14 - TGTGCCAGCAGTCTAACAACCCCCGGAAACACCATATATTTT CASSLTTPGNTIYF
TRBJ2-1 many TRBV2 15 - TGTGCCAGCACTCTTCAGGAGGTGGGGGACAATGAGCAGTTCTTC CASTLQEVGDNEQFF
TRBJ1-6 - TRBV7-9 16 TRBD1 TGTGCCAGCAGCCCGAGAGGACAGGGATGGAATTCACCCCTCCACTTT CASSPRGQGWNSPLHF
TRBJ1-5 - TRBV15 15 - TGTGCCACCAGCAGCCGCTTCGAGGGAAATCAGCCCCAGCATTTT CATSSRFEGNQPQHF
TRBJ2-3 few TRBV20-1 12 - TGCAGTGCTAGAGGCGTCCCGAATACGCAGTATTTT CSARGVPNTQYF
TRBJ2-2 many TRBV7-7 15 - TGTGCCAGCAGCCCCACAACCGGGAACACCGGGGAGCTGTTTTTT CASSPTTGNTGELFF
TRBJ2-7 few TRBV9 14 - TGTGCCAGCAGCGTAGCTTCGGGTGAGAACGAGCAGTACTTC CASSVASGENEQYF
TRBJ2-2 - TRBV28 15 TRBD2 TGTGCCAGCAGTCCCGGGACTACCAACACCGGGGAGCTGTTTTTT CASSPGTTNTGELFF
TRBJ2-5 - TRBV6-5 12 - TGTGCCAGCAGCTGGAACCAAGAGACCCAGTACTTC CASSWNQETQYF
TRBJ2-5 - TRBV5-1 15 TRBD2 TGCGCCAGTACCCAACCCCGGGCTAGCGGGGGGACCCAGTACTTC CASTQPRASGGTQYF
TRBJ2-1 few TRBV10-3 14 TRBD2 TGTGCCATCAGTGGTCTAGCGGGGGTCAATGAGCAGTTCTTC CAISGLAGVNEQFF
TRBJ1-1 few TRBV19 14 - TGTGCCAGTAGTATAATACAGATGAACACTGAAGCTTTCTTT CASSIIQMNTEAFF
TRBJ2-7 many TRBV7-2 14 TRBD2 TGTGCCAGCACCCGACTAGCGGGAGTGAGCGAGCAGTACTTC CASTRLAGVSEQYF
TRBJ1-1 - TRBV5-1 14 - TGCGCCAGCAGCTTGGGGAGAATGGGCACTGAAGCTTTCTTT CASSLGRMGTEAFF
TRBJ2-3 - TRBV18 15 TRBD2 TGTGCCAGCTCACCACTGAGCGGGACCACAGATACGCAGTATTTT CASSPLSGTTDTQYF
TRBJ2-1 few TRBV5-6 15 - TGTGCCAGCAGCTTGGGTGGGGGCCTCTTTAGTGAGCAGTTCTTC CASSLGGGLFSEQFF
TRBJ2-5 few TRBV12-3/TRBV12-4 15 - TGTGCCAGCAGTTTGTTTGGGGGATTTCGGGAGACCCAGTACTTC CASSLFGGFRETQYF
TRBJ1-6 - TRBV14 17 - TGTGCCAGCAGCCTGGCAGGGTCTTCGGTTCTGAGTTCACCCCTCCACTTT CASSLAGSSVLSSPLHF
TRBJ1-2 many TRBV4-2 15 - TGTGCCAGCAGCCCCGAGCGAGATGCGGGCTATGGCTACACCTTC CASSPERDAGYGYTF
TRBJ1-1 many TRBV20-1 11 - TGCAGTGCCTACGAGGGGATTGAAGCTTTCTTT CSAYEGIEAFF
TRBJ2-3 many TRBV7-2 14 TRBD1 TGCGCCAGCAGCCTCGACAGGGGGACAGATACGCAGTATTTT CASSLDRGTDTQYF